Below are 13 T cell receptor beta chains sequenced from a single sample in a study of CD8 T cells in ankylosing spondylitis. From the 5' RACE reads, TCRdb called clonotypes with MiXCR, one entry per CDR3 protein. Altogether some 200,000 distinct CDR3 sequences are present, roughly 13% being singletons, with the ten largest covering approximately 17%. The sample consisted of blood, either unsorted or a sorted T cell fraction (not recorded which). The receptors derive from a male donor with ankylosing spondylitis or in good health (not recorded which).

The chain uses TRBV5-1 and TRBJ2-5; 8 bases map to TRBD1. The CDR3 has 14 residues. Germline values: CDR1 SGHRS, CDR2 YFSETQ. The V gene end was trimmed by 4 bases and the J gene end by 5 bases; junction bases not matched to a gene: 7. CDR3 sequence reads: CASSMTGVGETQYF. The CDR3, as DNA: TGCGCCAGCAGCATGACAGGGGTTGGGGAGACCCAGTACTTC.

In this sample, this clonotype turned up a few times. The J gene is TRBJ2-2, the V gene TRBV11-2; no reliable D call. The germline V gene encodes CDR1 SGHAT and CDR2 FQNNGV. V lost 1 base and J lost 4, with 10 bases in between. The CDR3 contains 15 residues. CDR3 loop: CASSLGQVGTGELFF. The CDR3 nucleotides are TGTGCCAGCAGCTTAGGGCAGGTGGGCACCGGGGAGCTGTTTTTT.

This clonotype showed up just a few times. The chain uses TRBV20-1 and TRBJ1-1; D is ambiguous. The CDR3 is 13 residues long. V lost 1 base and J 4 bases, leaving 10 bases between the germline ends. Germline values: CDR1 DFQATT, CDR2 SNEGSKA (reference sequence). CDR3 sequence reads: CSARGQLGTEAFF. CDR3 bases: TGCAGTGCTAGAGGTCAGCTTGGCACTGAAGCTTTCTTT.

This clonotype has just a few counts. V gene TRBV5-1 combines with J gene TRBJ2-3; possible D gene TRBD2, 5 bases. Between the trimmed V and J ends, which lost 1 base and 0 bases, there was a span of 12 bases. Germline values: CDR1 SGHRS, CDR2 YFSETQ. The CDR3 spans 16 residues. This CDR3 is CASSLYVGASTDTQYF. CDR3 coding DNA: TGCGCCAGCAGCTTGTATGTGGGAGCTAGCACAGATACGCAGTATTTT.

The chain combines TRBV6-5 with TRBJ1-2, with D uncertain. V dropped 0 bases and J dropped 3 bases, with 8 bases sitting between them. This CDR3 has 14 amino acids. Germline loops: CDR1 MNHEY, CDR2 SVGAGI. CDR3 in amino acids: CASSYSNLYYGYTF. The DNA for the CDR3 is TGTGCCAGCAGTTACTCGAACCTATACTATGGCTACACCTTC.

This clonotype was counted between two and nine times. The chain has TRBV5-1 and TRBJ2-7; the D gene is possibly TRBD1 (6 bases). Between the trimmed V and J ends, which lost 4 bases and 0 bases, there was a span of 14 bases. The germline V gene encodes CDR1 SGHRS and CDR2 YFSETQ. The CDR3 runs to 15 residues. DNA for the CDR3: TGCGCCAGCAGCACAGGGACATCCAGCTCCTACGAGCAGTACTTC. This codes for CASSTGTSSSYEQYF. The whole variable domain, filled in from reference TRBV5-1 and TRBJ2-7, reads KAGVTQTPRYLIKTRGQQVTLSCSPISGHRSVSWYQQTPGQGLQFLFEYFSETQRNKGNFPGRFSGRQFSNSRSEMNVSTLELGDSALYLCASSTGTSSSYEQYFGPGTRLTVT.

This chain connects TRBV6-5 to TRBJ2-5, with TRBD1 matching over 11 bases. The CDR3 has 17 amino acids. Germline V gene sequence: CDR1 MNHEY, CDR2 SVGAGI. V lost 4 bases to trimming and J lost 5 bases; unmatched junction nucleotides: 12. The CDR3 DNA reads as TGTGCCAGCAGTTCCCCGGACAGGGGGCGCTACACTGAGACCCAGTACTTC. This translates into CASSSPDRGRYTETQYF.

The table lists this clonotype with a few counts. This chain's CDR3 is CSAFSWATGELFF. In DNA, the CDR3 is TGCAGTGCTTTTTCTTGGGCCACCGGGGAGCTGTTTTTT. This chain joins TRBV20-1 and TRBJ2-2, with D hard to call. CDR1 is DFQATT and CDR2 is SNEGSKA in the germline V gene (reference sequence). The CDR3 spans 13 residues. V gave up 5 bases and J gave up 4 bases, with 11 bases separating them.

A few counts support this clonotype. The chain carries TRBV6-1 and TRBJ2-2; either TRBD1 or TRBD2 may fit D (5 bases each). Germline lookup yields CDR1 MNHNS and CDR2 SASEGT. V was shortened by 0 bases and J by 4 bases, with 9 bases between the two germline ends. The CDR3 consists of 15 residues. The CDR3 sequence: CASSEAAGSTGELFF. CDR3 nucleotides: TGTGCCAGCAGTGAAGCGGCAGGGAGCACCGGGGAGCTGTTTTTT.

The V gene is TRBV20-1, the J gene TRBJ2-7, with D possibly being TRBD2 (6 bases). The CDR3 is made up of 14 amino acids. Germline CDR1 reads DFQATT; CDR2 reads SNEGSKA (reference sequence). V was pared by 5 bases and J by 0 bases, with 14 bases between. The DNA of the CDR3 is TGCAGTGCTGAGATGGGGGGAAGCTCCTACGAGCAGTACTTC. This gives the protein CSAEMGGSSYEQYF.

The chain uses TRBV3-1 and TRBJ2-7; a weak D match, TRBD2 (5 bases). Trimming took off 1 base at V and 1 base at J, with 8 bases between the two ends. CDR3 length equals 14 residues. The germline CDR1 and CDR2 sequences are LGHDT and YNNKEL (reference sequence). For the CDR3, the DNA is TGTGCCAGCAGCCAAGTGTCGGGGTCCTACGAGCAGTACTTC. Protein sequence: CASSQVSGSYEQYF.

This clonotype was detected only a few times. J is TRBJ2-1 and V is TRBV2; tentatively, D is TRBD2 (6 bases). Looked up from germline, CDR1 is SNHLY and CDR2 is FYNNEI. Trimming left V 11 bases short and J 2 bases short, with 7 bases between. CDR3 length equals 11 residues. CDR3 bases: TGTGCCGGCGGGGCCTACAATGAGCAGTTCTTC. It translates to CAGGAYNEQFF.

This clonotype has more than one count but fewer than ten. The V and J genes are TRBV4-1 and TRBJ2-2; D is perhaps TRBD2 (6 bases). Germline loops: CDR1 MGHRA, CDR2 YSYEKL. The CDR3 consists of 13 residues. With 4 bases removed from V and 7 bases from J, the gap between germline ends came to 10 bases. In DNA form, the CDR3 reads TGCGCCAGCAGCCGGGGGGTCGGCGGGGAGCTGTTTTTT. It codes for CASSRGVGGELFF.